This T cell receptor beta chain derives from a study of T cells in Graves' hyperthyroidism and ophthalmopathy. Orbital computed tomography, thyroid ultrasound, serum thyroxine and TRAb, and clinical symptoms together informed the diagnoses. Before ophthalmopathy appeared, progressors gave blood at initial hyperthyroidism diagnosis. This clonotype was observed many times. TCR beta CDR3 regions were amplified from RNA. The TCR CDR3 first-round RT-PCR relied on the HTBI primer set. TCRdb reanalysed the multiplex PCR reads using MiXCR and keeps one entry per CDR3 protein. The profile shows approximately 600,000 distinct CDR3 sequences, more than 11% of them singletons. The CDR3 runs to 15 residues. V was clipped by 8 bases and J by 0 bases, with 16 bases between them. Germline CDR1 is MDHEN and CDR2 is SYDVKM.

The source is a woman aged 25 to 39 with Graves' hyperthyroidism that later progressed to Graves' ophthalmopathy. Sequencing input: blood. The chain recombines TRBV28 with TRBJ1-2; D uncertain. As DNA, the CDR3 is TGTGCCAGCCTAGACCATATGATGGCTAACTATGGCTACACCTTC. It translates to CASLDHMMANYGYTF.